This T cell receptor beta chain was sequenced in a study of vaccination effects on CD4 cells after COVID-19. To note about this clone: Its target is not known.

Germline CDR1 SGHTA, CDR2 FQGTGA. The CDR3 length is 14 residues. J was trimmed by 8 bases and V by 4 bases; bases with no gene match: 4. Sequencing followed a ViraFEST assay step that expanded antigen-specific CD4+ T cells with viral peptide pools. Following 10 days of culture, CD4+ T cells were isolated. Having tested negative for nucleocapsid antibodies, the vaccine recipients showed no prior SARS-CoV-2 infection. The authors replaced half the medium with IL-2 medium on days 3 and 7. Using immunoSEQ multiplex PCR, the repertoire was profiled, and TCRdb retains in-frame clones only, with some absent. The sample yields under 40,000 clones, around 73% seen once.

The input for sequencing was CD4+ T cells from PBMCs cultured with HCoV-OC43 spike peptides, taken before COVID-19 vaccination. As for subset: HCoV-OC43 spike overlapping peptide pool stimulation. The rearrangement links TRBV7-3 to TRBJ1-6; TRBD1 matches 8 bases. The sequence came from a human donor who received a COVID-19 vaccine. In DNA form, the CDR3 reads TGTGCCAGCAGCTCCAGGGGGCGTGATTCACCCCTCCACTTT. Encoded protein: CASSSRGRDSPLHF.